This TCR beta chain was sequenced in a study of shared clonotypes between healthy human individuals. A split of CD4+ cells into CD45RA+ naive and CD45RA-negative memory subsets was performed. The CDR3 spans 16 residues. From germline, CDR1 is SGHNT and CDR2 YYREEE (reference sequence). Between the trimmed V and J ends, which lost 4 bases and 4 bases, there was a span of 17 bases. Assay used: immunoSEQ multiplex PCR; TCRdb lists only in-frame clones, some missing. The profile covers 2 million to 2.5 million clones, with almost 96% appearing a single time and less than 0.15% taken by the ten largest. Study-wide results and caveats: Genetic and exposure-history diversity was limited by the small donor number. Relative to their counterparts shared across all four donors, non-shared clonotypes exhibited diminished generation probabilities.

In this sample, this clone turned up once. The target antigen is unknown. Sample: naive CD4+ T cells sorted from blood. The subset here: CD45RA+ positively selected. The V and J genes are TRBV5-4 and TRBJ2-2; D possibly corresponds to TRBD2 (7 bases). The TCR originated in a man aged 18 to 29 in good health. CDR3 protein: CASSRGRGPGTGELFF. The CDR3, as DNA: TGTGCCAGCAGCCGCGGGCGGGGGCCGGGCACCGGGGAGCTGTTTTTT.